Each of the 2 T cell receptor beta chains below was sequenced from the same sample in a study of blood T cell repertoires in COVID-19. TCRdb keeps only in-frame clones here, not all; method: immunoSEQ multiplex PCR. The table includes 200,000 to 300,000 clones, more than 75% detected once. Sample: peripheral blood. Every receptor here comes from a woman aged 25 to 39 who had recovered from COVID-19.

This chain uses TRBV2 with TRBJ2-5; 11 bases map to TRBD1. The CDR3 is made up of 14 amino acids. V gave up 6 bases and J gave up 4 bases; unmatched junction bases: 4. Germline lookup yields CDR1 SNHLY and CDR2 FYNNEI. The DNA of the CDR3 is TGTGCCAGCAGGACCGGGACAGGGGGAGAGACCCAGTACTTC. This sequence encodes CASRTGTGGETQYF.

The V call is TRBV10-3, the J call TRBJ2-6; 7 bases line up with TRBD2. The CDR3 covers 16 residues. The J segment lost 0 bases and the V segment lost 11 bases, leaving 10 bases of the junction unmatched. CDR1 is ENHRY, CDR2 SYGVKD, per germline. The CDR3 DNA reads as TGTGCCTCCCAGGGCGGGGGAAACTCTGGGGCCAACGTCCTGACTTTC. It translates to CASQGGGNSGANVLTF.